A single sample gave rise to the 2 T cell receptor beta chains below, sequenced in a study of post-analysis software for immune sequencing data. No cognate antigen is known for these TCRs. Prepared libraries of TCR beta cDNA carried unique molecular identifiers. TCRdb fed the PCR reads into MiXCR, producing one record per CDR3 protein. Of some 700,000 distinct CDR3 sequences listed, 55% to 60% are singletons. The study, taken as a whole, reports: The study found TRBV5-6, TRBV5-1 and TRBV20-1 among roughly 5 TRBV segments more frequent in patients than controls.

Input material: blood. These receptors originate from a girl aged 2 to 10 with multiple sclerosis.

The DNA for the CDR3 is TGTGCCAGCAGCTTAGAGTCTAGCTACTACAATGAGCAGTTCTTC. Translation gives CASSLESSYYNEQFF. V is TRBV11-2 and J is TRBJ2-1; tentative D call: TRBD2 (5 bases). Trimming pared 0 bases from V and 3 bases from J, leaving 9 bases between. The length of the CDR3 is 15 residues. The germline gives CDR1 SGHAT, CDR2 FQNNGV.

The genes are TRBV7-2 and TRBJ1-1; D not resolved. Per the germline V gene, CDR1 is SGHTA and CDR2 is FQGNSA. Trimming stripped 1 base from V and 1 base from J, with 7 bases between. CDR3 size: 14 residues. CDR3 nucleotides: TGTGCCAGCAGCTTAGAGAGGGCGAACACTGAAGCTTTCTTT. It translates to CASSLERANTEAFF.